Presented here are 31 T cell receptor beta chains from one specimen sequenced in a study of blood T cell repertoires in COVID-19. Here immunoSEQ multiplex PCR was the method, and the copy in TCRdb shows in-frame clones only, minus some. This repertoire shows hundreds of thousands of clones, roughly 89% found once; its top ten account for about 1.5%. The sample was peripheral blood. These TCRs come from a woman aged 25 to 39 with active or convalescent COVID-19.

The chain is built from TRBV5-1 and TRBJ1-1, with D possibly TRBD1 on 5 matching bases. CDR3 size: 14 residues. CDR1 SGHRS and CDR2 YFSETQ come from the germline V gene. Trimming removed 4 bases at V and 5 bases at J, with 15 bases between. This CDR3 reads CASSQGLGGTEAFF. Here the CDR3 DNA reads TGCGCCAGCAGCCAGGGTCTTGGAGGGACTGAAGCTTTCTTT.

This rearrangement joins TRBV6-6 to TRBJ2-1; 11 bases fit TRBD2. This CDR3 spans 17 amino acids. J lost 7 bases, V lost 5 bases, and 13 bases had no gene match. The V gene's germline CDR1 is MNHNY and CDR2 SVGAGI (reference sequence). The CDR3, as DNA: TGTGCCAGCAGTCACCCCTACGGACTAGCGGGTATTAATGAGCAGTTCTTC. Its protein product is CASSHPYGLAGINEQFF.

The chain carries TRBV3-1 (or the pseudogene TRBV3-2) and TRBJ1-1; D is uncertain. CDR3 length: 15 amino acids. Germline loops: CDR1 LGHDT, CDR2 YNNKEL (reference sequence). The V and J ends lost 3 bases and 5 bases respectively, with 16 bases between them. The CDR3, as DNA: TGTGCCAGCAGCCAGGAGAATTCCGGCGGGACTGAAGCTTTCTTT. Amino acid sequence: CASSQENSGGTEAFF.

The count of this clone is one. The chain recombines TRBV2 with TRBJ2-5; 9 nucleotides line up with TRBD1. V trimming: 8 bases; J trimming: 5 bases; junction bases outside the gene matches: 9. The CDR3 is made up of 14 amino acids. Germline CDR1 and CDR2: SNHLY and FYNNEI. CDR3 DNA: TGTGCCAGCCGCAAGGACAGGGGCGGGGAGACCCAGTACTTC. Translated, it gives CASRKDRGGETQYF.

The V call is TRBV5-4, the J call TRBJ1-3; weak D call: TRBD1 (6 bases). V was pared by 4 bases and J by 4 bases, with 15 bases between. The CDR3 runs 15 residues. The germline V gene has CDR1 SGHNT and CDR2 YYREEE (reference sequence). Written as DNA, the CDR3 is TGTGCCAGCAGCAGGGCGGCAGGGGAAGGAAACACCATATATTTT. Amino acids: CASSRAAGEGNTIYF.

The CDR3 DNA reads as TGCGCCAGCAGCCAGTCGACAGGGGTCCAAGAGACCCAGTACTTC. Encoded protein: CASSQSTGVQETQYF. V gene TRBV4-1 combines with J gene TRBJ2-5; 8 bases match TRBD1. Germline CDR1 reads MGHRA; CDR2 reads YSYEKL. V shed 3 bases, J shed 1 base, and the junction held 4 bases outside the gene matches. CDR3 size: 15 residues.

The V gene is TRBV2, the J gene TRBJ2-3, with TRBD2 matching over 10 bases. V was clipped by 7 bases and J by 2 bases; unmatched bases: 6. The CDR3 consists of 15 residues. CDR1 and CDR2 (germline): SNHLY, FYNNEI. The CDR3: CASNSGRADTDTQYF. CDR3 coding DNA: TGTGCCAGCAACAGCGGGAGGGCTGACACAGATACGCAGTATTTT.

V and J are TRBV7-2 and TRBJ1-4, with D perhaps matching TRBD1 (6 bases). Germline-derived CDR1 and CDR2 are SGHTA and FQGNSA. Trimming took 6 bases from V and 7 from J, leaving 18 bases between them. This CDR3 is built from 15 residues. CDR3 DNA: TGTGCCAGCAGTCCCGTCGGGGGGGCAGGTGAAAAACTGTTTTTT. The encoded protein is CASSPVGGAGEKLFF.

V and J are TRBV3-1 (or the pseudogene TRBV3-2) and TRBJ2-7; D gene ambiguous. There are 13 residues in the CDR3. Germline CDR1 reads LGHDT; CDR2 reads YNNKEL (reference sequence). V lost 1 base and J lost 3, with 7 bases in between. The CDR3 DNA sequence: TGTGCCAGCAGCCAAGGGAGTTTCTACGAGCAGTACTTC. Its protein is CASSQGSFYEQYF.

This chain connects TRBV19 to TRBJ1-4; D possibly corresponds to TRBD1 (5 bases). The CDR3 has 13 residues. V was trimmed by 3 bases and J by 7 bases, leaving 9 bases between them. CDR1 is LNHDA, CDR2 SQIVND, per germline (reference sequence). CDR3 sequence reads: CASSIQGPEKLFF. CDR3 in DNA: TGTGCCAGTAGTATTCAGGGTCCTGAAAAACTGTTTTTT.

The V gene is TRBV7-6, the J gene TRBJ1-2; 8 nucleotides align to TRBD1. J was trimmed by 6 bases and V by 2 bases; bases with no gene match: 11. Germline-derived CDR1 and CDR2 are SGHVS and FNYEAQ. The CDR3 totals 16 residues. CDR3 nucleotide sequence: TGTGCCAGCAGCTTAAGTTCACAGGGGGTCGGGGATGGCTACACCTTC. It codes for CASSLSSQGVGDGYTF.

The chain uses TRBV27 and TRBJ2-7; 13 positions match TRBD2. The CDR3 contains 14 residues. With V trimmed by 5 bases and J by 6 bases, 4 bases remained unmatched. The germline CDR1 and CDR2 sequences are MNHEY and SMNVEV (reference sequence). CDR3 DNA: TGTGCCAGCAGTCTACTAGCGGGAGGGCCCGAGCAGTACTTC. Amino acid sequence: CASSLLAGGPEQYF.

The chain uses TRBV28 and TRBJ1-2; 7 nucleotides line up with TRBD1. The V and J ends lost 6 bases and 3 bases, in that order; junction bases with no gene match: 10. CDR1 and CDR2 (germline): MDHEN, SYDVKM. The CDR3 runs to 15 residues. DNA of the CDR3: TGTGCCAGCAGACCTACAGGGGAGGACTACTATGGCTACACCTTC. Translated, it gives CASRPTGEDYYGYTF.

The chain has TRBV5-6 and TRBJ1-6, with 11 bases identical to TRBD1. The CDR3 contains 16 residues. The germline gives CDR1 SGHDT, CDR2 YYEEEE. V gave up 2 bases and J gave up 4 bases; unmatched junction bases: 2. CDR3 sequence: CASSLRDRGYNSPLHF. CDR3 nucleotides: TGTGCCAGCAGCTTACGGGACAGGGGGTATAATTCACCCCTCCACTTT.

The chain couples TRBV7-6 to TRBJ1-1; D uncertain. V dropped 3 bases and J dropped 2 bases, with 13 bases sitting between them. Germline lookup yields CDR1 SGHVS and CDR2 FNYEAQ. The CDR3 extends over 15 amino acids. CDR3 region: CASSFSAGFNTEAFF. The CDR3 DNA reads as TGTGCCAGCAGCTTCTCGGCCGGGTTCAACACTGAAGCTTTCTTT.

This chain connects TRBV6-6 to TRBJ1-4; 7 bases are a match to TRBD1. Unmatched junction bases numbered 6, after V lost 5 bases and J lost 0 bases. The CDR3 is 16 amino acids. Germline V gives CDR1 MNHNY, CDR2 SVGAGI (reference sequence). In DNA form, the CDR3 reads TGTGCCAGCAGTACCTACAGGGGTACAACTAATGAAAAACTGTTTTTT. This translates into CASSTYRGTTNEKLFF.

The rearrangement links TRBV6-5 to TRBJ1-5; D might be TRBD1 (5 bases). Germline lookup yields CDR1 MNHEY and CDR2 SVGAGI. The ends were cut back, 5 bases at V and 2 bases at J, with 10 bases in the middle. This CDR3 comprises 14 residues. The CDR3 protein is CASSQPGGNQPQHF. In nucleotides, the CDR3 is TGTGCCAGCAGTCAACCGGGGGGCAATCAGCCCCAGCATTTT.

V is TRBV5-5 and J is TRBJ2-7; the match to TRBD2 covers 7 bases. Unmatched junction bases numbered 11, after V lost 0 bases and J lost 5 bases. The CDR3 covers 16 residues. Germline V lookup: CDR1 SGHKS, CDR2 YYEKEE (reference sequence). DNA for the CDR3: TGTGCCAGCAGCTTGGTTAACGGGGGGAAAATGGACGAGCAGTACTTC. Protein sequence: CASSLVNGGKMDEQYF.

The chain is built from TRBV6-1 and TRBJ1-4; no definite D call. Germline CDR1 MNHNS, CDR2 SASEGT. The CDR3 is 14 residues long. With 2 bases removed from V and 8 bases from J, the gap between germline ends came to 12 bases. CDR3 nucleotide sequence: TGTGCCAGCAGTGAAAGAGGTCATACGGAAAAACTGTTTTTT. Amino acid sequence: CASSERGHTEKLFF.

V usage is TRBV10-3 and J usage is TRBJ2-5, with D perhaps TRBD1 (5 bases). Germline V CDR1 and CDR2: ENHRY, SYGVKD. The CDR3 consists of 14 residues. The V and J ends lost 0 bases and 5 bases respectively, with 10 bases between them. Here the CDR3 DNA reads TGTGCCATCAGTGAGTCGCAGGGCTGGGAGACCCAGTACTTC. Translation: CAISESQGWETQYF.

The chain couples TRBV19 to TRBJ2-7, with TRBD1 matching over 7 bases. V dropped 3 bases and J dropped 2; count of bases not matched to a gene: 7. This CDR3 has 15 amino acids. Germline V gene sequence: CDR1 LNHDA, CDR2 SQIVND (reference sequence). CDR3 nucleotides: TGTGCCAGTAGTATCCCCAACAGGGGACCCTACGAGCAGTACTTC. Amino acid sequence: CASSIPNRGPYEQYF.

The rearrangement links TRBV4-1 to TRBJ1-2, with 8 bases fitting TRBD1. CDR1 MGHRA and CDR2 YSYEKL come from the germline V gene. CDR3 length: 16 amino acids. The ends lost 0 bases at V and 4 bases at J; junction bases unmatched: 7. The CDR3 here is CASSQEWATGGYGYTF. CDR3 nucleotides: TGCGCCAGCAGCCAAGAATGGGCCACAGGGGGCTATGGCTACACCTTC.

The chain combines TRBV18 with TRBJ1-2, with a possible D match to TRBD1 (5 bases). CDR3 length: 14 residues. Germline CDR1 is KGHSH and CDR2 is LQKENI. The ends were cut back, 2 bases at V and 1 base at J, with 8 bases in the middle. In DNA form, the CDR3 reads TGTGCCAGCTCACCAGGAGGGGTTAACTATGGCTACACCTTC. Residues: CASSPGGVNYGYTF.

The rearrangement links TRBV4-1 to TRBJ1-6; tentative D call: TRBD1 (5 bases). The ends were cut back, 1 base at V and 1 base at J, with 5 bases in the middle. CDR1 MGHRA and CDR2 YSYEKL come from the germline V gene. The CDR3 spans 15 residues. In nucleotides, the CDR3 is TGCGCCAGCAGCCAAGCAGGGTCCTATAATTCACCCCTCCACTTT. Residues: CASSQAGSYNSPLHF.

The gene calls are TRBV9 and TRBJ2-5; 9 bases match TRBD1. The J segment lost 4 bases and the V segment lost 0 bases, leaving 4 bases of the junction unmatched. The CDR3 spans 15 residues. The germline V gene encodes CDR1 SGDLS and CDR2 YYNGEE. The CDR3: CASSVGGTGSETQYF. Here the CDR3 DNA reads TGTGCCAGCAGCGTAGGCGGGACAGGGTCAGAGACCCAGTACTTC. Full variable domain (outside the CDR3, taken from reference TRBV9 and TRBJ2-5): DSGVTQTPKHLITATGQRVTLRCSPRSGDLSVYWYQQSLDQGLQFLIQYYNGEERAKGNILERFSAQQFPDLHSELNLSSLELGDSALYFCASSVGGTGSETQYFGPGTRLLVL.

The J gene is TRBJ2-1, the V gene TRBV19; 11 bases are a match to TRBD2. The CDR3 is 13 amino acids. Germline assignment: CDR1 LNHDA and CDR2 SQIVND (reference sequence). For the CDR3, the DNA is TGTGCTATTAGCCTAGCGGGAGGCAATGAGCAGTTCTTC. Its translation is CAISLAGGNEQFF.

The chain has TRBV5-1 and TRBJ2-1, with D perhaps TRBD2 (5 bases). The V gene's germline CDR1 is SGHRS and CDR2 YFSETQ. The length of the CDR3 is 15 residues. Trimming took 1 base from V and 0 from J, leaving 8 bases between them. The chain's CDR3 is CASSLTGNSYNEQFF. The CDR3 nucleotides are TGCGCCAGCAGCTTGACGGGAAACTCCTACAATGAGCAGTTCTTC.

The chain uses TRBV4-1 and TRBJ2-3; TRBD2 agrees at 9 bases. The V gene's germline CDR1 is MGHRA and CDR2 YSYEKL. V dropped 4 bases and J dropped 2; count of bases not matched to a gene: 10. The CDR3 has 17 residues. CDR3 DNA sequence: TGCGCCAGCAGCCCCAAGGTGGCGGGGGGGATCACAGATACGCAGTATTTT. This encodes CASSPKVAGGITDTQYF.

V is TRBV9 and J is TRBJ2-7; 8 nucleotides agree with TRBD1. The CDR3 runs 15 residues. The junction had 6 bases not matched to a gene; V was cut back by 0 bases and J by 4 bases. CDR1 and CDR2 from the germline V gene are SGDLS and YYNGEE. The CDR3, as DNA: TGTGCCAGCAGCGTAGCTCCAGGGGGCGGTTACGAGCAGTACTTC. Amino acid sequence: CASSVAPGGGYEQYF.

This chain joins TRBV2 and TRBJ1-2; 7 bases align to TRBD1. Germline V gives CDR1 SNHLY, CDR2 FYNNEI. V lost 6 bases, J lost 4 bases, and 14 bases stayed unmatched. The CDR3 consists of 16 residues. CDR3 DNA sequence: TGTGCCAGCAGCTTAGAGACAGGGCCGTGGTTCTATGGCTACACCTTC. It is translated as CASSLETGPWFYGYTF.

The V and J genes are TRBV5-1 and TRBJ2-2, with a possible D match to TRBD2 (5 bases). V shed 7 bases and J shed 2 bases, with 15 bases lying between them. The CDR3 consists of 15 residues. CDR1 and CDR2 from the germline V gene are SGHRS and YFSETQ. Here the CDR3 reads CASSEAGGNTGELFF. The CDR3 region has the DNA TGCGCCAGCTCGGAGGCGGGCGGAAACACCGGGGAGCTGTTTTTT.